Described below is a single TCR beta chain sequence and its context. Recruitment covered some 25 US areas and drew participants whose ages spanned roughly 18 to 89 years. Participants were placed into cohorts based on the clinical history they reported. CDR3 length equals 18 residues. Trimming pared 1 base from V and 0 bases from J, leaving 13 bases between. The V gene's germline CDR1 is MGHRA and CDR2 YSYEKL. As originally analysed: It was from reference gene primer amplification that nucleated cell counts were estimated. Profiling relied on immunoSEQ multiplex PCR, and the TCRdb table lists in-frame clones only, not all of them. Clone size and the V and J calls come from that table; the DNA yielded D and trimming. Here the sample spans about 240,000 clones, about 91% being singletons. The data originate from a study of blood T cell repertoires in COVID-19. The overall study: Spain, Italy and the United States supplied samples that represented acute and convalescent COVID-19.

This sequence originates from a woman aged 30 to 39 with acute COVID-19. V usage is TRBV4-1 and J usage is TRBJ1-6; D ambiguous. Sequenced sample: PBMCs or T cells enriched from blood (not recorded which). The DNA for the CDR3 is TGCGCCAGCAGCCAAGTCCTAGGTTCGAGCTCCTATAATTCACCCCTCCACTTT. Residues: CASSQVLGSSSYNSPLHF.